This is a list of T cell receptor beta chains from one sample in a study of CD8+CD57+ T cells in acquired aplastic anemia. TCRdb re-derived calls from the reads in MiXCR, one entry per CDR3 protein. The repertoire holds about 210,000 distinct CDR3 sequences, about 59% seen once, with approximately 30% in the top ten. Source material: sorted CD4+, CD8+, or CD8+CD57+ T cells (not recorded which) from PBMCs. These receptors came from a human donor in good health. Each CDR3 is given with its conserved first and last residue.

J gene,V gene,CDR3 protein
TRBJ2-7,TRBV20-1,CSALELADNYEQYF
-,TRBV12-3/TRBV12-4,CASSSRTEYEQYF
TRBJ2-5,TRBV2,CASSENREETQYF
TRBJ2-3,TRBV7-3,CASSLVRLRGDGDTQYF
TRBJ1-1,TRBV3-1,CASSQGFGQVTMNTEAFF
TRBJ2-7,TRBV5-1,CASRTSTGYEQYF
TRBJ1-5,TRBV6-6,CASGPDTSNQPQHF
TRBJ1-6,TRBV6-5,CASSVWGDVSNSPLHF
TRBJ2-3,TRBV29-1,CSVVDPAISTDTQYF
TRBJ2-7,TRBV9,CASSVGGSSYEQYF
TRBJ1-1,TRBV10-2,CASTAGTPEAFF
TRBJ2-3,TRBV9,CASSVGGTGYADTQYF
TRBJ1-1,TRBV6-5,CASSYTVTNTEAFF
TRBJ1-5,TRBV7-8,CASSLGNLQGSNQPQHF
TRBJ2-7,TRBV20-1,CSAAGTAHSYEQYF
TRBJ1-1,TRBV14,CSPRTAFF
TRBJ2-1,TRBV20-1,CSASGGHNEQFF
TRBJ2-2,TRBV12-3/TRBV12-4,CASSPPLTGELFF
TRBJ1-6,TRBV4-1,CASSQDTRQRYNSPLHF
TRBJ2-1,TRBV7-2,CASSQGLAGGTGNEQFF
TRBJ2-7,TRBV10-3,CAISGGDRAVYEQYF
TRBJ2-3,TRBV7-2,CASSLVVGGTDTQYF
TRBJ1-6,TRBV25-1,CASSELYNSPLHF
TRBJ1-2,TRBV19,CASSRTGYGYTF
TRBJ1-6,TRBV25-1,CASRESASSYNSPLHF
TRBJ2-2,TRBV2,CAREGGYTGELFF
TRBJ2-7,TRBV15,CATSTVGQGAYEQYF
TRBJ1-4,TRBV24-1,CATQANEKLFF
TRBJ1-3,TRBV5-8,CASSAGRLCSGNTIYF
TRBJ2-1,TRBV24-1,CATSDNYNEQFF
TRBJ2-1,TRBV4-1,CASSQVGDEQFF
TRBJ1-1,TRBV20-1,CSALGIQGNTEAFF
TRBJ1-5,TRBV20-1,CSAREDRNLNQPQHF
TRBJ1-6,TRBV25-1,CASSAGQGVSPLHF
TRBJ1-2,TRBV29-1,CSVQGPGGGYTF
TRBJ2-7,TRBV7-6,CASRPTGVDEQYF
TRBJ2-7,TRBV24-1,CATSDPGDRGRRGQYF
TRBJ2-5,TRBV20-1,CSARRSSGQETQYF
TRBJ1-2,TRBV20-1,CSATADREDGGYTF
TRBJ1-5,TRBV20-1,CSASSGNQPQHF
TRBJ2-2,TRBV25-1,CASSAAGGTGELFF
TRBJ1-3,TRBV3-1,CASSQDWSVGNTIYF
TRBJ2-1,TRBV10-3,CATLLGQGGSYEQFF
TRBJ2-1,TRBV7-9,CASSSIAGGNEQFF
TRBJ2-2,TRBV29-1,CSVVGSGTDTGELFF
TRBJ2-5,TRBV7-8,CASSTSGGRGETQYF
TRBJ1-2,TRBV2,CASSAPTGGVDYGYTF
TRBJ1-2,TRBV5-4,CASRPTGDDYGYTF
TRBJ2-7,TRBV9,CASSITSGGGTSYEQYF
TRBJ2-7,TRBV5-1,CASSYSGGAFEYEQYF
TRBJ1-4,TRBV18,CASSPADGELFF
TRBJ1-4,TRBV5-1,CASSWRRTGATNEKLFF
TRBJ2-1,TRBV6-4,CASSDSLAGGKDEQFF
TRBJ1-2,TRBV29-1,CSVARDGSNYGYTF
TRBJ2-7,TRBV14,CASSQGDRGSYEQYF
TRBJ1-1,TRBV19,CASFTHRGWDTEAFF
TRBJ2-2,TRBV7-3,CASSSTGTGELFF
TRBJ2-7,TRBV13,CASSLGTNYEQYF
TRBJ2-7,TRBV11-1,CASSLGRSGPYEQYF